The 17 T cell receptor beta chains given below trace back to one sample, sequenced in a study of tumor-infiltrating lymphocytes in primary liver carcinoma. The investigators made TCR beta cDNA from roughly 0.55 ug total RNA, using a constant-region primer. What produced the TCR beta libraries was three nested multiplex PCR rounds using slightly modified ARM-PCR. Researchers ran the first two PCR rounds for ten to eleven cycles each with TRBV1-TRBV30 forward primers and a C-beta reverse primer. MiXCR, applied by TCRdb to the multiplex PCR reads, yields one record per CDR3 protein. The repertoire includes 55,000 to 70,000 distinct CDR3 sequences, less than 75% of them detected once, and 57% sits in the top ten. Co-extraction yielded RNA and DNA from about 20-30 mg of unsorted bulk tissue. The sequenced sample was liver tumor tissue from sampling region 2. Documented subset: tumor region T2, inferior pole. Receptors originate from a man aged 40-49 years with primary liver carcinoma and hepatitis B virus infection.

This clonotype appeared many times. The CDR3 region is CASSPRGEAGILVGGNTIYF. CDR3 nucleotide sequence: TGTGCCAGCAGCCCTAGGGGCGAGGCAGGGATCTTAGTGGGTGGAAACACCATATATTTT. The V and J genes are TRBV12-3 or TRBV12-4 and TRBJ1-3; weak D call: TRBD1 (5 bases). V lost 6 bases to trimming and J lost 3 bases, with 30 bases between them. The CDR3 spans 20 residues.

With respect to this clonotype: Because it lacks the conserved phenylalanine or tryptophan at the end, this CDR3 is likely a read error. The CDR3 spells CSVQMRGGREQYY. In DNA, the CDR3 is TGCAGCGTTCAAATGAGGGGAGGGCGCGAGCAGTACTAC. The chain combines TRBV29-1 with TRBJ2-7; the match to TRBD2 covers 7 bases. Germline lookup yields CDR1 SQVTM and CDR2 ANQGSEA. This CDR3 has 13 residues. With V trimmed by 5 bases and J by 6 bases, 10 bases remained unmatched.

This clonotype was seen repeatedly, ten times or more. The gene calls are TRBV7-9 and TRBJ2-5, with 10 bases matching TRBD1. CDR3 size: 15 residues. From germline, CDR1 is SEHNR and CDR2 FQNEAQ (reference sequence). After removal of 3 bases from V and 3 bases from J, the junction contained 4 bases not matched to a gene. The CDR3 is CASSFWTGGEETQYF. The DNA of the CDR3 is TGTGCCAGCAGCTTCTGGACAGGGGGAGAAGAGACCCAGTACTTC. Based on the CDR3 plus reference TRBV7-9 and TRBJ2-5, the full variable domain is DTGVSQNPRHKITKRGQNVTFRCDPISEHNRLYWYRQTLGQGPEFLTYFQNEAQLEKSRLLSDRFSAERPKGSFSTLEIQRTEQGDSAMYLCASSFWTGGEETQYFGPGTRLLVL.

The CDR3 nucleotides read TGTGCCAGCAACATTAGCGGATACACGGATACGCAGTATTTT. Its translation: CASNISGYTDTQYF. The rearrangement links TRBV7-8 to TRBJ2-3; D is possibly TRBD2 (6 bases). This CDR3 is 14 amino acids long. CDR1 is SGHVS, CDR2 FQNEAQ, per germline. Trimming removed 7 bases from V and 6 bases from J, with 17 bases in between.

Comment on this clonotype: A read error is possible here, since a much larger clone lies one base away. Because it lacks the conserved phenylalanine or tryptophan at the end, this CDR3 is likely a read error. The genes are TRBV5-1 and TRBJ2-1; D call uncertain. The CDR3 runs 15 residues. Deletions cut 5 bases from V and 7 bases from J, with 19 bases between. Germline values: CDR1 SGHRS, CDR2 YFSETQ. The CDR3 coding sequence is TGCGCCAGCAGTTATACCGGGCTCCAGTGGAATGAGCAGTTCATC. Translation: CASSYTGLQWNEQFI.

Of note for this clonotype: One end of the junction does not line up with germline, which may come from a read error. The CDR3 coding sequence is TGTGCCAGCAGTCCGAGACTAGGGTGTGATGAGCTGTTCTTC. Translated: CASSPRLGCDELFF. The chain joins TRBV6-2 or TRBV6-3 to TRBJ2-1, with D possibly being TRBD2 (6 bases). Germline V gene lookup returns CDR1 MNHEY and CDR2 SVGEGT. The CDR3 runs 14 residues.

In regard to this clonotype: The junction departs from the called germline gene at one end, perhaps through a read error. The chain links TRBV5-6 to TRBJ2-5, with D perhaps TRBD2 (5 bases). Germline V gene lookup returns CDR1 SGHDT and CDR2 YYEEEE. This CDR3 region has 14 residues. In DNA form, the CDR3 reads TGTGTCAGCAGCTTGGAGGCTAGCCAAGAGGCCCAGTACTTC. Translated: CVSSLEASQEAQYF.

For this clonotype: The conserved phenylalanine or tryptophan is not found at the CDR3 terminus, so this likely reflects a read error. V usage is TRBV24-1 and J usage is TRBJ2-7; D unclear. The length of the CDR3 is 13 residues. Germline lookup yields CDR1 KGHDR and CDR2 SFDVKD. The chain's CDR3 is CASSGGSSYEQYI. CDR3 DNA: TGTGCCAGCAGTGGCGGTAGCTCCTACGAGCAGTACATC.

Concerning this clonotype: One junction end disagrees with the germline gene, perhaps due to a read error. The CDR3 loop reads CTSSPQPAGADTQYF. The CDR3 coding sequence is TGTACCAGCAGCCCCCAACCAGCGGGGGCAGATACGCAGTATTTT. The chain is built from TRBV5-4 and TRBJ2-3; 8 positions agree with TRBD2. The CDR3 loop spans 15 amino acids. CDR1 is SGHNT, CDR2 YYREEE, per germline (reference sequence).

This clonotype has more than one count but fewer than ten. One end of the junction fails to match germline, which may point to a read error. The CDR3 loop reads CALETGDNEKLFF. CDR3 nucleotides: TGTGCCTTAGAGACAGGGGATAATGAAAAATTGTTTTTT. The chain couples TRBV30 to TRBJ1-4; TRBD1 matches 8 bases. Germline CDR1 and CDR2: GTSNPN and SVGIG (reference sequence). The CDR3 spans 13 residues.

This clonotype was seen at least ten times. The V call is TRBV4-1, the J call TRBJ2-7, with D maybe TRBD1 (6 bases). Trimming removed 0 bases at V and 5 bases at J, with 14 bases between. The germline V gene has CDR1 MGHRA and CDR2 YSYEKL. The CDR3 spans 15 residues. The CDR3 DNA follows: TGCGCCAGCAGCCAAGATCGGGAACAGGGACACGAGCAGTACTTC. This codes for CASSQDREQGHEQYF.

A word on this clonotype: One end of the junction fails to match germline, which may point to a read error. The chain couples TRBV4-3 to TRBJ2-5; no firm D call. The CDR3 contains 15 residues. The germline CDR1 and CDR2 sequences are LGHNA and YSLEER. As DNA, the CDR3 is TGCGCTAGCAGGCAAGCAGTCCGTTTGACTGAGACCCAGTACTTC. It encodes CASRQAVRLTETQYF.

Regarding this clonotype: It may be a read error: a sequence one base away is much more abundant. The CDR3 DNA follows: TGCAGCGTTTCTCACCCGTCTGGGACTATTCTCTTC. Its protein is CSVSHPSGTILF. This chain links TRBV29-1 with TRBJ2-1, with 7 bases that match TRBD2. The CDR3 runs 12 residues. CDR1 and CDR2 from the germline V gene are SQVTM and ANQGSEA.

The chain recombines TRBV20-1 with TRBJ2-7; possible D gene TRBD1, 6 bases. V was trimmed by 3 bases and J by 7 bases, leaving 13 bases between them. Per germline, CDR1 DFQATT and CDR2 SNEGSKA (reference sequence). CDR3 length: 12 residues. CDR3 loop: CSARTGRGEQYF. The DNA of the CDR3 is TGCAGTGCTAGGACAGGTCGGGGAGAGCAGTACTTC.

The sample holds many counts of this clonotype. This rearrangement joins TRBV28 to TRBJ2-6; D unresolved. The CDR3 consists of 15 residues. Germline CDR1 reads MDHEN; CDR2 reads SYDVKM. Trimming shortened V by 6 bases and J by 0 bases, and 9 bases separated the two germline ends. The CDR3 spells CASRRGDSGANVLTF. The CDR3 DNA reads as TGTGCCAGCAGACGAGGAGACTCTGGGGCCAACGTCCTGACTTTC.

This clonotype was counted ten times or more. The chain employs TRBV5-1 and TRBJ2-7, with D possibly TRBD2 on 6 matching bases. The germline V gene encodes CDR1 SGHRS and CDR2 YFSETQ. The CDR3 spans 14 residues. Trimming removed 5 bases from V and 0 bases from J, with 12 bases in between. As DNA, the CDR3 is TGCGCCAGCAGTTGGGCGGGACCCTCCTACGAGCAGTACTTC. Residues: CASSWAGPSYEQYF.

CDR3 in amino acids: CVSSYEVPYDQYF. As DNA, the CDR3 is TGTGTCAGTAGTTATGAGGTACCCTATGATCAGTACTTC. This chain connects TRBV6-2 or TRBV6-3 to TRBJ2-7; D is uncertain. The CDR3 extends over 13 amino acids. From germline, CDR1 is MNHEY and CDR2 SVGEGT.